This note documents a single T cell receptor (beta chain) sequence. Its antigen remains unidentified. The data derive from a study of T cells after yellow fever vaccination. Each CDR3 protein gets one entry after TCRdb re-called the 5' RACE reads with MiXCR. The sample consists of under 600,000 distinct CDR3 sequences, approximately 13% of them appearing once. Study-wide results and limits: Only a small proportion of the clonotypes turned up in both the CD4 and the CD8 compartments, likely arising from convergent recombination. A weaker secondary response peaked on day 5, the primary on day 15.

The V and J ends lost 1 base and 2 bases, in that order; junction bases with no gene match: 10. From germline, CDR1 is SGHVS and CDR2 FNYEAQ. The CDR3 runs to 17 residues. The clonotype comes from a man aged 25-45 years who received the YFV17D yellow fever vaccine. The sample was PBMCs, taken on the day of the yellow fever booster vaccination. This sequence joins TRBV7-6 and TRBJ2-7, with 8 positions matching TRBD2. CDR3 loop: CASSLEPGLDRPYEQYF. In DNA form, the CDR3 reads TGTGCCAGCAGCTTAGAGCCGGGACTAGATAGACCCTACGAGCAGTACTTC.